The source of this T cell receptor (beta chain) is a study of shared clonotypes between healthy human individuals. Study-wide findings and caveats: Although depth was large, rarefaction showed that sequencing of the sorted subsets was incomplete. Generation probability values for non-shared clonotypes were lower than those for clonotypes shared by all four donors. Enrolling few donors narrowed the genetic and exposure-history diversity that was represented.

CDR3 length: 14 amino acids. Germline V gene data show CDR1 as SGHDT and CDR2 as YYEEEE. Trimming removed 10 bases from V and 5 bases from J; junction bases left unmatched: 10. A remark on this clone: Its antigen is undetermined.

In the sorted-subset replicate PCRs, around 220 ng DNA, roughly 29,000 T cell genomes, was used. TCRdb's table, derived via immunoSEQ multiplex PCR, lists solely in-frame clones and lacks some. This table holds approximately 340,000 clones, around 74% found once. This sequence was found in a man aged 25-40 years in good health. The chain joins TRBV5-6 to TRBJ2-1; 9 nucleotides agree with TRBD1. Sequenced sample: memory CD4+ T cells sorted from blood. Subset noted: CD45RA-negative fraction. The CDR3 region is CAAPGQGIDNEQFF. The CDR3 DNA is TGTGCCGCACCCGGACAGGGGATCGACAATGAGCAGTTCTTC.